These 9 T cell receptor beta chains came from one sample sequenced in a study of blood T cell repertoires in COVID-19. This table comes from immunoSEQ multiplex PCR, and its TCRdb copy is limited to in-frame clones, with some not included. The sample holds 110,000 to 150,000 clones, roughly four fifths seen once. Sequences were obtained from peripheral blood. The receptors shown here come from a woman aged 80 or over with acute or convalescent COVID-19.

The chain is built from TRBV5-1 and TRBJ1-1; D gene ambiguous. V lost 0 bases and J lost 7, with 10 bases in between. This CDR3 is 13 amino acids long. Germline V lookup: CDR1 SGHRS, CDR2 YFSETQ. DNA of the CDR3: TGCGCCAGCAGCTTGGGGCGGAGCATTGAAGCTTTCTTT. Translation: CASSLGRSIEAFF.

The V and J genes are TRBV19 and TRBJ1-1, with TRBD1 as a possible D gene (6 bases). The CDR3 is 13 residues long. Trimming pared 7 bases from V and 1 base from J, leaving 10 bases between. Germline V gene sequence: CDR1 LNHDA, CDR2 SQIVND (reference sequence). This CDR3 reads CASILQGNTEAFF. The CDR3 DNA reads TGTGCCAGTATCTTACAGGGGAACACTGAAGCTTTCTTT.

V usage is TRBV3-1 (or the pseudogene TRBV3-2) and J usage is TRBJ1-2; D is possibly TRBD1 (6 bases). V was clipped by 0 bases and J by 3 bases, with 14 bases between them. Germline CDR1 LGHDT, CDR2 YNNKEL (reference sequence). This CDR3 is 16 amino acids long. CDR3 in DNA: TGTGCCAGCAGCCAAGAATTTAGGGGGTACGACTATGGCTACACCTTC. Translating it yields CASSQEFRGYDYGYTF.

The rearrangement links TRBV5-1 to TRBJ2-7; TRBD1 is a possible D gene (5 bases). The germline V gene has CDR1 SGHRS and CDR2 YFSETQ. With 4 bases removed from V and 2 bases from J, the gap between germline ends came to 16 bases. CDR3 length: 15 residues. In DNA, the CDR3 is TGCGCCAGCAGCGCCGGACACCCTCGGACCTACGAGCAGTACTTC. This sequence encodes CASSAGHPRTYEQYF.

CDR3 amino acids: CASSGQGYNQPQHF. The CDR3 DNA is TGTGCCAGCAGCGGACAGGGGTACAATCAGCCCCAGCATTTT. The chain has TRBV6-5 and TRBJ1-5, with 9 bases that match TRBD1. V trimming: 6 bases; J trimming: 3 bases; junction bases outside the gene matches: 3. This CDR3 is 14 amino acids long. CDR1 and CDR2 (germline): MNHEY, SVGAGI.

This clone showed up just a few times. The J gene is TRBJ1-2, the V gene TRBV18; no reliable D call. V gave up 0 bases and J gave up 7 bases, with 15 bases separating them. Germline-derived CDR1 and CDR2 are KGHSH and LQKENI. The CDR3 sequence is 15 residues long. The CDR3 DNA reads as TGTGCCAGCTCACCACCTGGGAGGGCCTCCGGTGGCTACACCTTC. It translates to CASSPPGRASGGYTF.

CDR3 protein: CSASNAGSETQYF. DNA for the CDR3: TGCAGTGCTAGTAATGCAGGGTCTGAGACCCAGTACTTC. The chain couples TRBV20-1 to TRBJ2-5, with D perhaps TRBD1 (5 bases). Trimming stripped 3 bases from V and 5 bases from J, with 13 bases between. The CDR3 has 13 amino acids. Germline loops: CDR1 DFQATT, CDR2 SNEGSKA (reference sequence).

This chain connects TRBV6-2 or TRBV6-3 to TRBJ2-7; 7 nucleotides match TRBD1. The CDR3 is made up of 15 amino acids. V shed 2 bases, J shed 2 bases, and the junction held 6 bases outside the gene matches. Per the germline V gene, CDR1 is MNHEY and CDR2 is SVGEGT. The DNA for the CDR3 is TGTGCCAGCAGTTACGGGGGACAGCGGACCTACGAGCAGTACTTC. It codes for CASSYGGQRTYEQYF.

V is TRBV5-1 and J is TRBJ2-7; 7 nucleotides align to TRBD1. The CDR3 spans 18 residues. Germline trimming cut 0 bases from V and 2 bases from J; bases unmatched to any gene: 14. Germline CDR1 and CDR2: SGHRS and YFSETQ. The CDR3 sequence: CASSLVARGHPTAYEQYF. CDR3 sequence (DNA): TGCGCCAGCAGCTTGGTGGCAAGGGGGCATCCCACCGCCTACGAGCAGTACTTC. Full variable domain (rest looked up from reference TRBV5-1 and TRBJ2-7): KAGVTQTPRYLIKTRGQQVTLSCSPISGHRSVSWYQQTPGQGLQFLFEYFSETQRNKGNFPGRFSGRQFSNSRSEMNVSTLELGDSALYLCASSLVARGHPTAYEQYFGPGTRLTVT.